The present T cell receptor (beta chain) was sequenced within a study of CD8 T cells in ankylosing spondylitis. Notes on the study in general: Disease-linked clones bore a CD8+ phenotype, appearing relatively rarely in peripheral blood.

CDR3 length: 14 amino acids. Germline lookup yields CDR1 SGHVS and CDR2 FQNEAQ. The V gene lost 5 bases and the J gene lost 1 base, with 8 bases spanning the gap. Ten or more counts support this clonotype. Its antigen is not known. TCRdb itself ran the 5' RACE reads through MiXCR, one entry per CDR3 protein. Of 39,000 or so distinct CDR3 sequences in the sample, 10% to 13% were seen once. Sequenced material: blood, either unsorted or a sorted T cell fraction (not recorded which). This clonotype originated in a male donor with ankylosing spondylitis or in good health (not recorded which). This chain links TRBV7-8 with TRBJ1-4, with D maybe TRBD1 (5 bases). The CDR3 DNA follows: TGTGCCAGCAGCCAGACAGAAACTAATGAAAAACTGTTTTTT. Translated, it gives CASSQTETNEKLFF.